This TCR beta chain is from a study of OX40 agonist ivuxolimab in advanced cancers. Profiling relied on immunoSEQ multiplex PCR, and the TCRdb table lists in-frame clones only, not all of them. The data show tens of thousands of clones, with about four fifths seen just once and about 9.4% held by the top ten. The sample was CD4+ or CD8+ T cells sorted from blood, taken in a trial of the OX40 agonist ivuxolimab. This clonotype originated in an adult with an advanced solid tumor such as melanoma, head and neck, liver or kidney cancer.

CDR3 in amino acids: CASSLTYYRGQPQHF. The CDR3 DNA is TGTGCCAGCAGCTTAACATACTACAGGGGACAGCCCCAGCATTTT. The chain employs TRBV7-2 and TRBJ1-5, with 7 bases that match TRBD1. Trimming took 2 bases from V and 7 from J; bases not matched to a gene: 8. Germline V gene sequence: CDR1 SGHTA, CDR2 FQGNSA. The CDR3 is made up of 15 amino acids.